Listed here is a single T cell receptor (beta chain). V lost 6 bases, J lost 4 bases, and 7 bases stayed unmatched. CDR1 and CDR2 from the germline V gene are MDHEN and SYDVKM. CDR3 size: 15 residues. The data belong to a study of technical replicates of blood from a handful of donors. Some clones are missing from TCRdb's copy, which holds only in-frame ones; the method was immunoSEQ multiplex PCR. The sample includes tens of thousands of clones, 95% to 98% of them seen just once. The chain combines TRBV28 with TRBJ1-1; 11 nucleotides match TRBD1. The source material was T cells isolated from PBMCs. This receptor was identified in a human donor in good health. The CDR3 loop reads CASRLPGTGGTEAFF. The CDR3 bases are TGTGCCAGCAGACTGCCGGGGACAGGGGGCACTGAAGCTTTCTTT.